These 20 T cell receptor beta chains share one sample of origin, sequenced in a study of blood T cell repertoires in COVID-19. Assay used: immunoSEQ multiplex PCR; TCRdb lists only in-frame clones, some missing. The sample lists a few hundred thousand clones, around 88% seen once, with 0.7% to 0.9% in the top ten. Sequencing was carried out using peripheral blood. Receptors originate from a man aged 25 to 45 with acute or convalescent COVID-19.

CDR3 sequence (DNA): TGTGCCAGCTCACCACGAGCGGGAGGCGGTAATAATGAGCAGTTCTTC. The encoded protein is CASSPRAGGGNNEQFF. The V gene is TRBV18, the J gene TRBJ2-1, with 9 bases identical to TRBD2. Germline V gene lookup returns CDR1 KGHSH and CDR2 LQKENI. The CDR3 is 16 residues long. V trimming: 1 base; J trimming: 7 bases; junction bases outside the gene matches: 8.

V usage is TRBV18 and J usage is TRBJ2-3; no definite D call. The germline V and J ends were trimmed by 1 base and 4 bases, with 6 bases remaining between them. The CDR3 covers 13 residues. Germline V CDR1 and CDR2: KGHSH, LQKENI. The CDR3, as DNA: TGTGCCAGCTCACCACGAGTAGCAGATACGCAGTATTTT. Amino acid sequence: CASSPRVADTQYF.

The chain couples TRBV9 to TRBJ1-3, with D maybe TRBD1 (6 bases). This CDR3 spans 14 amino acids. Trimming pared 6 bases from V and 4 bases from J, leaving 14 bases between. Per germline, CDR1 SGDLS and CDR2 YYNGEE. Here the CDR3 DNA reads TGTGCCAGCACCCCCATTGACAGGGGAAACACCATATATTTT. It specifies CASTPIDRGNTIYF.

V and J are TRBV28 and TRBJ1-5, with 8 bases aligning to TRBD1. The length of the CDR3 is 20 residues. In germline, CDR1 is MDHEN, CDR2 SYDVKM. With V trimmed by 5 bases and J by 0 bases, 18 bases remained unmatched. CDR3 DNA: TGTGCCAGCAGTCCCATGAGAAAGGGACAGGACTACTATAGCAATCAGCCCCAGCATTTT. Its protein product is CASSPMRKGQDYYSNQPQHF.

The J gene is TRBJ2-5, the V gene TRBV6-2 or TRBV6-3; 7 bases align to TRBD2. This CDR3 has 17 amino acids. Germline CDR1 and CDR2: MNHEY and SVGEGT. With 5 bases clipped from V and 8 bases from J, the junction kept 20 bases outside the gene matches. CDR3 nucleotide sequence: TGTGCCAGCAGTCGGCCTCCCTTAGCGGCGGGGGACGATACCCAGTACTTC. Translated: CASSRPPLAAGDDTQYF.

The chain uses TRBV15 and TRBJ2-5, with a tentative D call TRBD2 (5 bases). This CDR3 has 15 residues. V was clipped by 4 bases and J by 0 bases, with 12 bases between them. Germline assignment: CDR1 LNHNV and CDR2 YYDKDF (reference sequence). The CDR3 region is CATSMGQDYQETQYF. The DNA for the CDR3 is TGTGCCACCAGCATGGGCCAGGACTACCAAGAGACCCAGTACTTC.

V and J are TRBV7-9 and TRBJ1-5, with 9 bases identical to TRBD1. V shed 5 bases and J 4 bases; nucleotides not matched to a gene: 3. This CDR3 is 14 amino acids long. Germline CDR1 is SEHNR and CDR2 is FQNEAQ (reference sequence). The chain's CDR3 is CASSQDRGNQPQHF. The CDR3 DNA follows: TGTGCCAGCAGCCAGGACAGGGGTAATCAGCCCCAGCATTTT.

This clone was recorded at least ten times. Relative to the germline gene, one junction end is altered; a read error may explain this. The CDR3 loop is CASSVLSGTGGLDF. CDR3 DNA: TGTGCCAGCAGCGTACTCTCCGGGACAGGGGGCTTGGATTTT. The chain has TRBV9 and TRBJ1-3, with TRBD1 matching 12 bases. The CDR3 contains 14 residues. Germline V gene sequence: CDR1 SGDLS, CDR2 YYNGEE.

This chain joins TRBV18 and TRBJ2-1; the D is unclear. The CDR3 totals 12 residues. The V end was cut by 3 bases, the J end by 9 bases, with 9 bases between. Germline CDR1 KGHSH, CDR2 LQKENI. The CDR3 DNA follows: TGTGCCAGCTCACCGTCGCGTCCTGAGCAGTTCTTC. Translated: CASSPSRPEQFF.

The rearrangement links TRBV7-9 to TRBJ2-7; no clear D gene. CDR3 length: 15 amino acids. Germline CDR1 and CDR2: SEHNR and FQNEAQ (reference sequence). The germline V and J ends were trimmed by 4 bases and 6 bases, with 19 bases remaining between them. The DNA for the CDR3 is TGTGCCAGCAGCTCCAGTCTAGTAAAGTACGGCGAGCAGTACTTC. It codes for CASSSSLVKYGEQYF.

J is TRBJ1-4 and V is TRBV3-1 (or the pseudogene TRBV3-2), with TRBD1 matching 8 bases. Per the germline V gene, CDR1 is LGHDT and CDR2 is YNNKEL (reference sequence). The CDR3 has 14 residues. V dropped 4 bases and J dropped 7; count of bases not matched to a gene: 5. DNA of the CDR3: TGTGCCAGCAGCCCTTCAGGGGGCAGTGAAAAACTGTTTTTT. It codes for CASSPSGGSEKLFF.

V gene TRBV29-1 combines with J gene TRBJ2-5; 9 bases are shared with TRBD1. Germline CDR1 and CDR2: SQVTM and ANQGSEA. This CDR3 spans 14 amino acids. V dropped 5 bases and J dropped 2; count of bases not matched to a gene: 6. The chain's CDR3 is CSVTGGGTQETQYF. As DNA, the CDR3 is TGCAGCGTTACAGGGGGCGGGACGCAAGAGACCCAGTACTTC.

The chain recombines TRBV19 with TRBJ1-5, with no clear D. Trimming shortened V by 1 base and J by 0 bases, and 7 bases separated the two germline ends. CDR3 length equals 15 residues. Germline loops: CDR1 LNHDA, CDR2 SQIVND (reference sequence). In DNA form, the CDR3 reads TGTGCCAGTAGTATAGCGGAGTATAGCAATCAGCCCCAGCATTTT. Translating it yields CASSIAEYSNQPQHF.

J is TRBJ2-5 and V is TRBV4-1, with 11 bases that match TRBD2. The length of the CDR3 is 15 residues. Germline V gene data show CDR1 as MGHRA and CDR2 as YSYEKL. The J segment lost 3 bases and the V segment lost 2 bases, leaving 2 bases of the junction unmatched. The CDR3 DNA follows: TGCGCCAGCAGCCAATCGACTAGCGGGGAAGAGACCCAGTACTTC. This encodes CASSQSTSGEETQYF.

Of note for this clone: One junction end disagrees with the germline gene, perhaps due to a read error. The chain employs TRBV7-2 and TRBJ2-7; tentatively, D is TRBD2 (6 bases). CDR1 and CDR2 (germline): SGHTA, FQGNSA. The length of the CDR3 is 15 residues. In DNA form, the CDR3 reads TGTGCCAGCACCTTATCCCCGGGCGGGACCTACGAGCAGTACTTC. It codes for CASTLSPGGTYEQYF.

The genes are TRBV7-3 and TRBJ1-1; D is unclear. Germline-derived CDR1 and CDR2 are SGHTA and FQGTGA. The V gene lost 5 bases and the J gene lost 3 bases, with 22 bases spanning the gap. This CDR3 has 17 residues. The CDR3 DNA sequence: TGTGCCAGCAGCGAGAAGAATTTCGAAACCGCGGACACTGAAGCTTTCTTT. This sequence encodes CASSEKNFETADTEAFF.

This chain uses TRBV5-5 with TRBJ2-1, with 10 bases identical to TRBD1. V lost 4 bases and J lost 9; bases outside the gene matches: 13. This CDR3 has 16 residues. The germline gives CDR1 SGHKS, CDR2 YYEKEE (reference sequence). The CDR3 sequence is CASSLARQGALGEQFF. The CDR3 region has the DNA TGTGCCAGCAGCCTTGCTAGACAGGGGGCGTTGGGTGAGCAGTTCTTC.

The V call is TRBV28, the J call TRBJ1-1; 7 positions match TRBD1. The germline CDR1 and CDR2 sequences are MDHEN and SYDVKM. The length of the CDR3 is 12 residues. Trimming removed 6 bases from V and 7 bases from J; junction bases left unmatched: 5. The CDR3 reads CASSPDRDEAFF. Here the CDR3 DNA reads TGTGCCAGCAGCCCAGACAGGGATGAAGCTTTCTTT.

The chain has TRBV28 and TRBJ1-2; no definite D call. There are 15 residues in the CDR3. V lost 4 bases to trimming and J lost 2 bases, with 14 bases between them. The V gene's germline CDR1 is MDHEN and CDR2 SYDVKM. The DNA for the CDR3 is TGTGCCAGCAGTTCCCCGGGAGAACCAAACTATGGCTACACCTTC. It codes for CASSSPGEPNYGYTF.

This clone was found once. V gene TRBV4-1 combines with J gene TRBJ2-5; D is possibly TRBD1 (5 bases). The germline V gene encodes CDR1 MGHRA and CDR2 YSYEKL. This CDR3 has 14 residues. The V end was cut by 6 bases, the J end by 0 bases, with 11 bases between. The CDR3 DNA is TGCGCCAGCAGTAGGAGACAGAACCAAGAGACCCAGTACTTC. Translating it yields CASSRRQNQETQYF.